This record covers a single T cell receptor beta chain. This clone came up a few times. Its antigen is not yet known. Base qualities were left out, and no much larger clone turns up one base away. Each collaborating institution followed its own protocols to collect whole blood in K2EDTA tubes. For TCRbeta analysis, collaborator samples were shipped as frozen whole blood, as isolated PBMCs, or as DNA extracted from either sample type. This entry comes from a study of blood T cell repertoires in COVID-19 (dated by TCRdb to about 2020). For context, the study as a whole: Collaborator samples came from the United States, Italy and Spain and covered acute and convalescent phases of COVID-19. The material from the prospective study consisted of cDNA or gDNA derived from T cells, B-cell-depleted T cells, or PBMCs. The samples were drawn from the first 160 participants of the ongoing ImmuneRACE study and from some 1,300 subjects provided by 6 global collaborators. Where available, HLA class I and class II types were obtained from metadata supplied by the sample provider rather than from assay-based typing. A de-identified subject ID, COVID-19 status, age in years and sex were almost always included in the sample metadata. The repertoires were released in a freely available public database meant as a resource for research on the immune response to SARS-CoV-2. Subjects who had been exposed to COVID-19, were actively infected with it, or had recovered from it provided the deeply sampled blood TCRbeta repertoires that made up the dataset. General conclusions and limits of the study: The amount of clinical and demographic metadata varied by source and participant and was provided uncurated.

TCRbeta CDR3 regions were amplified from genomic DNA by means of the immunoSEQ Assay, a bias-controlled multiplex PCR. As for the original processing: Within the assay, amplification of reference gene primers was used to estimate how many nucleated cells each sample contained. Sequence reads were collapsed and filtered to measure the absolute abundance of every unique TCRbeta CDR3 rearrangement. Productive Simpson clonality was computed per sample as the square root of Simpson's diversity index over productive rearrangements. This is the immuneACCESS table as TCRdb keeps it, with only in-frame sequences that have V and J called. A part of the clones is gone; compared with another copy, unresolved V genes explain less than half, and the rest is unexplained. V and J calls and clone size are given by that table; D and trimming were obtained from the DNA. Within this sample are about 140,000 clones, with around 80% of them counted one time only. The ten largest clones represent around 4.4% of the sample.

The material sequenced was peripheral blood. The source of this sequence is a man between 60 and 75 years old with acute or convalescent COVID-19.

The CDR3 loop reads CASSLWDPKDRHF. The DNA sequence reads TGTGCCAGCAGTTTATGGGACCCAAAGGACAGACATTTT. The chain employs TRBV28 and TRBJ1-5; tentative D gene TRBD1, with 6 bases matching. The germline ends are 16 bases apart after V is trimmed by 0 bases and J by 16 bases. The CDR3 holds 13 amino acids from the cysteine to the phenylalanine. Of the read, only the CDR3 DNA is kept; its 39 bases are in frame from base 1. CDR1 and CDR2, looked up from the germline V gene, are MDHEN and SYDVKM.